This T cell receptor beta chain appears in the sequencing data of a study of STAT5B mutations in CD4+ large granular lymphocyte leukemia. Trimming cost V 3 bases and J 2 bases, with 17 bases left between them. CDR1 SGHAT and CDR2 FQDESV come from the germline V gene (reference sequence). The CDR3 is 16 amino acids. The assay was immunoSEQ multiplex PCR, and TCRdb's table has in-frame clones only and misses some. The sample has 23,000 or so clones; less than 80% are singletons. Sequenced sample: CD4+ T cells from blood buffy coats. This TCR was sampled from a human donor in good health. This sequence joins TRBV11-1 and TRBJ2-7, with D hard to call. CDR3 region: CASSFGFLSLTYEQYF. The CDR3 DNA sequence: TGTGCCAGCAGCTTCGGGTTCCTTAGTTTGACCTACGAGCAGTACTTC.